This T cell receptor (beta chain) was captured by sequencing in a study of blood T cells in healthy people across ages. Using a J-beta primer mix together with a sample-barcoded 5' primer, a second PCR was run for about 7 to 12 cycles. Each CDR3 protein gets one entry after TCRdb re-called the 5' RACE reads with MiXCR. The sample records 660,000 or so distinct CDR3 sequences, 58% being singletons. This clonotype occurred a few times. What it recognizes is unknown. Study observations and caveats: It was not possible, with unsorted PBMCs, to conclusively compare naive and antigen-experienced cells.

The clonotype originates from a man aged 55 to 69 in good health. What was sequenced was blood.

In DNA form, the CDR3 reads TGTGCCAGCAGCTTGTTCCTAGCGGGGCCTTACAATGAGCAGTTCTTC. Translation: CASSLFLAGPYNEQFF. The chain employs TRBV5-5 and TRBJ2-1; 9 bases fit TRBD2. There are 16 residues in the CDR3. The germline V gene encodes CDR1 SGHKS and CDR2 YYEKEE (reference sequence). J was trimmed by 4 bases and V by 1 base; bases with no gene match: 6. The complete variable domain, with remaining parts taken from reference TRBV5-5 and TRBJ2-1, reads DAGVTQSPTHLIKTRGQQVTLRCSPISGHKSVSWYQQVLGQGPQFIFQYYEKEERGRGNFPDRFSARQFPNYSSELNVNALLLGDSALYLCASSLFLAGPYNEQFFGPGTRLTVL.